A selection of T cell receptor beta chains follows, all from one sample in a study of T-cell memory formation after mild COVID-19. TCRdb called the 5' RACE reads again in MiXCR, with one record for every CDR3 protein. The sample lists 250,000 to 300,000 distinct CDR3 sequences, about a sixth occurring once. Sequenced input: PBMCs or a T cell subset sorted from them (not recorded which). Every receptor here comes from a man aged 18 to 29 who had mild COVID-19 (a few samples of this study predate the infection). Cell type and time point are not known. Each CDR3 is given with its conserved first and last residue. D genes are given only for firm matches. Clone size appears in some rows only: once, few, many, or a class for an expanded clone.

d_gene: TRBD1
abundance: -
v_gene: TRBV20-1
j_gene: TRBJ1-1
CDR3nt: TGCAGTGTGGACAGGGGGAACACTGAAGCTTTCTTT
CDR3aa: CSVDRGNTEAFF

d_gene: -
abundance: -
v_gene: TRBV6-6
j_gene: TRBJ1-5
CDR3nt: TGTGCCAGCACTCCGAGCGACAGCAATCAGCCCCAGCATTTT
CDR3aa: CASTPSDSNQPQHF

d_gene: TRBD1
abundance: few
v_gene: TRBV24-1
j_gene: TRBJ2-3
CDR3nt: TGTGCCACCAGTGATCGCACAGGGGGCGCCCCAGATACGCAGTATTTT
CDR3aa: CATSDRTGGAPDTQYF

d_gene: -
abundance: -
v_gene: TRBV6-5
j_gene: TRBJ2-2
CDR3nt: TGTGCCAGCCTGCGGGGGCCCTTCACCGGGGAGCTGTTTTTT
CDR3aa: CASLRGPFTGELFF

d_gene: -
abundance: many
v_gene: TRBV12-3/TRBV12-4
j_gene: TRBJ2-3
CDR3nt: TGTGCCAGCAGCCGCCAAAGGTCTACAAATACGCAGTATTTT
CDR3aa: CASSRQRSTNTQYF

d_gene: -
abundance: many
v_gene: TRBV5-1
j_gene: TRBJ1-6
CDR3nt: TGCGCCAGCAGCGTAAAAGGGGCTTCACCCCTCCACTTT
CDR3aa: CASSVKGASPLHF

d_gene: -
abundance: few
v_gene: TRBV27
j_gene: TRBJ2-1
CDR3nt: TGTGCCAGCAAGAACAGACCCCTTAACAATGAGCAGTTCTTC
CDR3aa: CASKNRPLNNEQFF

d_gene: -
abundance: -
v_gene: TRBV7-2
j_gene: TRBJ2-3
CDR3nt: TGTGCCAGCAGCCCACGCATTCCTACGCAGTATTTT
CDR3aa: CASSPRIPTQYF

d_gene: -
abundance: few
v_gene: TRBV20-1
j_gene: TRBJ2-5
CDR3nt: TGCAGTGCTGTTGGAGAGGCTAAAGAGACCCAGTACTTC
CDR3aa: CSAVGEAKETQYF

d_gene: TRBD1
abundance: -
v_gene: TRBV7-9
j_gene: TRBJ1-1
CDR3nt: TGTGCCAGCAGCTACCCGACAGGGTCACAAGCTTTCTTT
CDR3aa: CASSYPTGSQAFF

d_gene: -
abundance: -
v_gene: TRBV4-3
j_gene: TRBJ2-3
CDR3nt: TGCGCCAGCAGCCAAGGGCGGCGAGGGGCCGATACGCAGTATTTT
CDR3aa: CASSQGRRGADTQYF

d_gene: -
abundance: -
v_gene: TRBV7-2
j_gene: TRBJ2-1
CDR3nt: TGTGCCAGCAGCTTTCGCAGGGCTGGCGATGAGCAGTTCTTC
CDR3aa: CASSFRRAGDEQFF

d_gene: -
abundance: few
v_gene: TRBV20-1
j_gene: TRBJ1-1
CDR3nt: TGCAGTGCTAGCGAAAGTCGGAACACTGAAGCTTTCTTT
CDR3aa: CSASESRNTEAFF

d_gene: -
abundance: -
v_gene: TRBV6-5
j_gene: TRBJ2-3
CDR3nt: TGTGCCAGCGGAGTAGCCCTCACAGATACGCAGTATTTT
CDR3aa: CASGVALTDTQYF

d_gene: TRBD2
abundance: few
v_gene: TRBV24-1
j_gene: TRBJ2-3
CDR3nt: TGTGCCACCAGTGACGCTAGCGGGGGGCCCGCAGATACGCAGTATTTT
CDR3aa: CATSDASGGPADTQYF

d_gene: -
abundance: few
v_gene: TRBV12-3/TRBV12-4
j_gene: TRBJ2-5
CDR3nt: TGTGCCAGCAGTTATCTATTCGGCGAGACCCAGTACTTC
CDR3aa: CASSYLFGETQYF

d_gene: TRBD2
abundance: many
v_gene: TRBV12-3/TRBV12-4
j_gene: TRBJ2-3
CDR3nt: TGTGCCAGCAGCTATCGTAGCGGGGGGCAGAATACGCAGTATTTT
CDR3aa: CASSYRSGGQNTQYF

d_gene: -
abundance: few
v_gene: TRBV7-8
j_gene: TRBJ2-5
CDR3nt: TGTGCCAGCAGCCGCTCCGCAACCCAGTACTTC
CDR3aa: CASSRSATQYF

d_gene: TRBD2
abundance: few
v_gene: TRBV7-2
j_gene: TRBJ2-1
CDR3nt: TGTGCCAGCGGATGGGGGGGAGCCTACAATGAGCAGTTCTTC
CDR3aa: CASGWGGAYNEQFF

d_gene: TRBD1
abundance: few
v_gene: TRBV28
j_gene: TRBJ2-3
CDR3nt: TGTGCCAGCAGTAGGGCGCCGGGACAGGGGGCGGGGGATACGCAGTATTTT
CDR3aa: CASSRAPGQGAGDTQYF

d_gene: TRBD1
abundance: -
v_gene: TRBV4-3
j_gene: TRBJ2-2
CDR3nt: TGCGCCAGCAGCCAAACCGGGACAGGGTACGGGGAGCTGTTTTTT
CDR3aa: CASSQTGTGYGELFF

d_gene: -
abundance: -
v_gene: TRBV20-1
j_gene: TRBJ2-2
CDR3nt: TGCAGTGCTGCAAGCGGCCGCACCGGGGAGCTGTTTTTT
CDR3aa: CSAASGRTGELFF

d_gene: -
abundance: -
v_gene: TRBV6-6
j_gene: TRBJ1-1
CDR3nt: TGTGCCAGCAGGCGCGCAGGGGAAGCTTTCTTT
CDR3aa: CASRRAGEAFF

d_gene: TRBD2
abundance: -
v_gene: TRBV27
j_gene: TRBJ2-1
CDR3nt: TGTGCCAGCGCGGGGACTACAGATGAGCAGTTCTTC
CDR3aa: CASAGTTDEQFF

d_gene: -
abundance: -
v_gene: TRBV20-1
j_gene: TRBJ1-3
CDR3nt: TGCAGTGCTAGAGACCCCCAGCTGGGAAACACCATATATTTT
CDR3aa: CSARDPQLGNTIYF

d_gene: TRBD1
abundance: -
v_gene: TRBV6-2/TRBV6-3
j_gene: TRBJ1-2
CDR3nt: TGTGCCAGCAGTTCCCTTGGACAGGGAAGAAATGGCTACACCTTC
CDR3aa: CASSSLGQGRNGYTF

d_gene: TRBD2
abundance: -
v_gene: TRBV4-3
j_gene: TRBJ2-1
CDR3nt: TGCGCCAGCAGCCAAGAAAAGCGGGGGCAGCAGTTCTTC
CDR3aa: CASSQEKRGQQFF

d_gene: -
abundance: few
v_gene: TRBV4-1
j_gene: TRBJ2-3
CDR3nt: TGCGCCAGCAGCCTCCGGACGGAAACCACAGATACGCAGTATTTT
CDR3aa: CASSLRTETTDTQYF

d_gene: -
abundance: few
v_gene: TRBV20-1
j_gene: TRBJ2-7
CDR3nt: TGCAGTGCTACCGGGACTGACTCCTACGAGCAGTACTTC
CDR3aa: CSATGTDSYEQYF

d_gene: -
abundance: -
v_gene: TRBV18
j_gene: TRBJ2-1
CDR3nt: TGTGCCAGCTCACCACCGACCAACAATGAGCAGTTCTTC
CDR3aa: CASSPPTNNEQFF

d_gene: -
abundance: many
v_gene: TRBV4-3
j_gene: TRBJ2-3
CDR3nt: TGCGCCAGCAGCCAAGAACCCTACACAGATACGCAGTATTTT
CDR3aa: CASSQEPYTDTQYF

d_gene: -
abundance: -
v_gene: TRBV4-3
j_gene: TRBJ2-1
CDR3nt: TGCGCCAGCAGCCAAGAGCCTGCCAGCAATGAGCAGTTCTTC
CDR3aa: CASSQEPASNEQFF

d_gene: -
abundance: few
v_gene: TRBV20-1
j_gene: TRBJ2-1
CDR3nt: TGCAGTGCTAGAGCAGGGGGGGGCTCTAACAATGAGCAGTTCTTC
CDR3aa: CSARAGGGSNNEQFF

d_gene: TRBD1
abundance: many
v_gene: TRBV7-2
j_gene: TRBJ1-1
CDR3nt: TGTGCCAGCAGTCAGTTAGGACAGGGTGGAGCTGAAGCTTTCTTT
CDR3aa: CASSQLGQGGAEAFF

d_gene: TRBD1
abundance: few
v_gene: TRBV20-1
j_gene: TRBJ1-1
CDR3nt: TGCAGTGCTAGACAGGCCGGCAGGGGGGTAGAAGCTTTCTTT
CDR3aa: CSARQAGRGVEAFF

d_gene: -
abundance: many
v_gene: TRBV12-3/TRBV12-4
j_gene: TRBJ1-6
CDR3nt: TGTGCCAGCAGTTTTAGGGGTTTGCTCGGATCACCCCTCCACTTT
CDR3aa: CASSFRGLLGSPLHF

d_gene: -
abundance: few
v_gene: TRBV7-9
j_gene: TRBJ1-6
CDR3nt: TGTGCCAGCAGCCCCCTACAGGGAAATTCACCCCTCCACTTT
CDR3aa: CASSPLQGNSPLHF

d_gene: -
abundance: few
v_gene: TRBV5-1
j_gene: TRBJ2-7
CDR3nt: TGCGCCAGCAGAGGGGGGGTCAGCTACGAGCAGTACTTC
CDR3aa: CASRGGVSYEQYF

d_gene: -
abundance: few
v_gene: TRBV4-3
j_gene: TRBJ2-7
CDR3nt: TGCGCCAGCAGCCAAGATAGGCTGGATAGCTCCTACGAGCAGTACTTC
CDR3aa: CASSQDRLDSSYEQYF

d_gene: -
abundance: few
v_gene: TRBV5-1
j_gene: TRBJ2-3
CDR3nt: TGCGCCAGCAGCCTAGACCAGGGGTTCGGAGATACGCAGTATTTT
CDR3aa: CASSLDQGFGDTQYF

d_gene: -
abundance: -
v_gene: TRBV20-1
j_gene: TRBJ2-4
CDR3nt: TGCAGTGCTGAAGCGGTAGCCAAAAACATTCAGTACTTC
CDR3aa: CSAEAVAKNIQYF

d_gene: -
abundance: -
v_gene: TRBV11-2
j_gene: TRBJ2-5
CDR3nt: TGTGCCAGCAGCTTAGAGGTGAGGGGCCGTCAGCGATGGCGTCTGGAGACCCAGTACTTC
CDR3aa: CASSLEVRGRQRWRLETQYF

d_gene: -
abundance: few
v_gene: TRBV10-3
j_gene: TRBJ2-7
CDR3nt: TGTGCCACAAAAAGGGGGGGCGCAGACGAGCAGTACTTC
CDR3aa: CATKRGGADEQYF

d_gene: TRBD1
abundance: few
v_gene: TRBV7-2
j_gene: TRBJ2-7
CDR3nt: TGTGCCAGCAGCCTCGAGTCCGGGACAGGGACCGAGCAGTACTTC
CDR3aa: CASSLESGTGTEQYF

d_gene: TRBD2
abundance: few
v_gene: TRBV20-1
j_gene: TRBJ2-1
CDR3nt: TGCAGTGCTAGAGATACCTTTGGCGGGGGGGCAAACAATGAGCAGTTCTTC
CDR3aa: CSARDTFGGGANNEQFF

d_gene: -
abundance: many
v_gene: TRBV7-9
j_gene: TRBJ2-3
CDR3nt: TGTGCCAGCAGCAACAGGGCAGGCACGCAGTATTTT
CDR3aa: CASSNRAGTQYF

d_gene: TRBD1
abundance: few
v_gene: TRBV15
j_gene: TRBJ2-6
CDR3nt: TGTGCCACCGCGACAGGGGGCCGTGGGGCCAACGTCCTGACTTTC
CDR3aa: CATATGGRGANVLTF

d_gene: -
abundance: few
v_gene: TRBV15
j_gene: TRBJ1-3
CDR3nt: TGTGCCACCAGCAGAGTGACAGCAAACACCATATATTTT
CDR3aa: CATSRVTANTIYF

d_gene: TRBD1
abundance: -
v_gene: TRBV4-1
j_gene: TRBJ2-1
CDR3nt: TGCGCCAGCAGCCAACAAATGGGACAGGGGGCATGGAATGAGCAGTTCTTC
CDR3aa: CASSQQMGQGAWNEQFF

d_gene: -
abundance: -
v_gene: TRBV20-1
j_gene: TRBJ1-4
CDR3nt: TGCAGTGCTACCCGAGGGGGACGGGGACCAAGTGAAAAACTGTTTTTT
CDR3aa: CSATRGGRGPSEKLFF

d_gene: TRBD1
abundance: -
v_gene: TRBV7-3
j_gene: TRBJ2-3
CDR3nt: TGTGCCTCCGGGACAGGGGGATCAGATACGCAGTATTTT
CDR3aa: CASGTGGSDTQYF

d_gene: -
abundance: few
v_gene: TRBV7-2
j_gene: TRBJ2-2
CDR3nt: TGTGCCAGCAGCTTCCTCTTCCCAGGGGTTAACGGGGAGCTGTTTTTT
CDR3aa: CASSFLFPGVNGELFF

d_gene: TRBD1
abundance: once
v_gene: TRBV11-1
j_gene: TRBJ2-5
CDR3nt: TGTGCCAGCAGCTCTGTAGATGGGACAGAAGAGACCCAGTACTTC
CDR3aa: CASSSVDGTEETQYF